These T cell receptor beta chains were read from a single sample in a study of PD-1 blockade in classical Hodgkin lymphoma. Assay used: immunoSEQ multiplex PCR; TCRdb lists only in-frame clones, some missing. The sample lists tens of thousands of clones; about nine tenths were seen once. The source was peripheral blood mononuclear cells (PBMCs), collected before the fourth cycle of nivolumab. All receptors come from a human donor with classical Hodgkin lymphoma. CDR3s include the opening cysteine and the closing phenylalanine or tryptophan. D genes are given only for firm matches. Rows may omit the clone size; those that give it use once, few, many or a size class.

j_gene,abundance,d_gene,v_gene,CDR3aa,CDR3nt
TRBJ1-2,.,.,TRBV4-1,CASSQSWGGNWDYGYTF,TGCGCCAGCAGCCAATCTTGGGGGGGGAACTGGGACTATGGCTACACCTTC
TRBJ1-1,few,TRBD1,TRBV27,CASSSDRVNTEAFF,TGTGCCAGCAGTTCCGACAGGGTGAACACTGAAGCTTTCTTT
TRBJ2-2,once,TRBD1,TRBV9,CASSAPGQVNTGELFF,TGTGCCAGCAGCGCCCCGGGACAGGTGAACACCGGGGAGCTGTTTTTT
TRBJ1-5,.,.,TRBV28,CASSLSGMWGNQPQHF,TGTGCCAGCAGTTTAAGTGGCATGTGGGGAAATCAGCCCCAGCATTTT
TRBJ2-3,.,TRBD2,TRBV12-5,CASCGGAFTDTQYF,TGTGCTAGTTGCGGGGGGGCTTTCACAGATACGCAGTATTTT
TRBJ1-2,.,TRBD1,TRBV2,CASSENRGQGGYTF,TGTGCCAGCAGTGAAAACAGGGGGCAGGGGGGCTACACCTTC
TRBJ2-1,.,.,TRBV5-5,CASSFGAGASSYNEQFF,TGTGCCAGCAGCTTCGGGGCGGGGGCCAGCTCCTACAATGAGCAGTTCTTC
TRBJ1-2,.,TRBD1,TRBV6-5,CASSSRDRANYGYTF,TGTGCCAGCAGTTCCCGGGACAGAGCTAACTATGGCTACACCTTC
TRBJ1-1,.,.,TRBV10-2,CASNDPSGGTEAFF,TGCGCCAGCAATGACCCCAGCGGGGGCACTGAAGCTTTCTTT
TRBJ2-2,.,TRBD1,TRBV12-5,CASGAQGKGNTGELFF,TGTGCTAGTGGCGCACAGGGGAAGGGGAACACCGGGGAGCTGTTTTTT
TRBJ2-1,.,.,TRBV19,CASTDGLPSYNEQFF,TGTGCCAGTACCGACGGGCTCCCCTCCTACAATGAGCAGTTCTTC
TRBJ2-5,.,TRBD2,TRBV7-9,CASSLPGLALQETQYF,TGTGCCAGCAGCCTACCGGGACTAGCCCTTCAAGAGACCCAGTACTTC
TRBJ2-7,.,.,TRBV6-1,CASGEEGANYEQYF,TGTGCCAGCGGGGAGGAGGGGGCTAACTACGAGCAGTACTTC
TRBJ2-7,.,.,TRBV27,CASSSSYEQYF,TGTGCCAGCAGTTCCTCCTACGAGCAGTACTTC
TRBJ2-5,.,.,TRBV7-7,CASSLGLSGETQYF,TGTGCCAGCAGCTTGGGACTGTCGGGAGAGACCCAGTACTTC
TRBJ2-5,.,TRBD1,TRBV28,CASSPGTGVYETQYF,TGTGCCAGCAGTCCCGGGACAGGGGTGTACGAGACCCAGTACTTC
TRBJ2-3,.,.,TRBV14,CASSQGRLSNTDTQYF,TGTGCCAGCAGCCAAGGACGTCTATCAAACACAGATACGCAGTATTTT
TRBJ2-2,.,TRBD2,TRBV30,CAWSQSGGGYTGELFF,TGTGCCTGGAGTCAAAGCGGGGGGGGCTACACCGGGGAGCTGTTTTTT
TRBJ1-1,.,TRBD1,TRBV6-6,CASSWDRVMNTEAFF,TGTGCCAGCAGTTGGGACAGGGTTATGAACACTGAAGCTTTCTTT
TRBJ2-3,.,.,TRBV7-9,CASSPPSTDTQYF,TGTGCCAGCAGCCCCCCAAGCACAGATACGCAGTATTTT
TRBJ1-2,.,TRBD1,TRBV19,CASSIRRGQDGKYGYTF,TGTGCCAGTAGTATACGCAGGGGACAGGATGGGAAATATGGCTACACCTTC
TRBJ2-5,.,TRBD2,TRBV7-2,CASSYGGARRETQYF,TGTGCCAGCAGCTACGGGGGGGCCAGGCGGGAGACCCAGTACTTC
TRBJ1-3,once,.,TRBV4-2,CASSQVASSGNTIYF,TGTGCCAGCAGCCAAGTGGCTTCCTCTGGAAACACCATATATTTT
TRBJ1-1,.,TRBD1,TRBV18,CASSPGTGVSPEAFF,TGTGCCAGCTCACCGGGGACAGGGGTTAGTCCTGAAGCTTTCTTT
TRBJ2-7,.,.,TRBV6-1,CASSEGRYYEQYF,TGTGCCAGCAGTGAAGGGAGATACTACGAGCAGTACTTC
TRBJ2-7,.,.,TRBV11-2,CASSALLDGTYEQYF,TGTGCCAGCAGCGCCCTATTGGACGGAACCTACGAGCAGTACTTC
TRBJ2-5,.,TRBD1,TRBV18,CASSPVQGERETQYF,TGTGCCAGCTCACCGGTCCAGGGGGAGCGAGAGACCCAGTACTTC
TRBJ1-3,.,TRBD1,TRBV6-1,CASSRTGDGNTIYF,TGTGCCAGCAGTCGGACAGGGGACGGAAACACCATATATTTT
TRBJ2-1,once,.,TRBV4-3,CASSQGSGIYNEQFF,TGCGCCAGCAGCCAAGGGTCGGGGATCTACAATGAGCAGTTCTTC
TRBJ2-7,.,TRBD1,TRBV28,CASSTPSDSGTGGYEQYF,TGTGCCAGCAGTACCCCGAGTGACTCCGGGACAGGGGGCTACGAGCAGTACTTC
TRBJ2-1,.,.,TRBV10-1,CASSDSDRRRGEQFF,TGCGCCAGCAGTGATTCTGACCGGCGGAGGGGTGAGCAGTTCTTC
TRBJ1-6,.,.,TRBV28,CASSLIGKSSYNSPLHF,TGTGCCAGCAGTTTAATAGGGAAGAGCTCCTATAATTCACCCCTCCACTTT
TRBJ1-1,.,.,TRBV11-3,CASSFQGEGNTEAFF,TGTGCCAGCAGCTTCCAAGGAGAAGGGAACACTGAAGCTTTCTTT
TRBJ2-3,.,TRBD1,TRBV9,CASSDRTGSTDTQYF,TGTGCCAGCAGCGATAGGACAGGGAGCACAGATACGCAGTATTTT
TRBJ2-7,.,.,TRBV30,CAWSTVSYEQYF,TGTGCCTGGAGTACCGTATCCTACGAGCAGTACTTC
TRBJ1-3,once,.,TRBV5-6,CASSPIPLNSGNTIYF,TGTGCCAGCAGCCCGATCCCCCTGAACTCTGGAAACACCATATATTTT
TRBJ1-3,.,TRBD1,TRBV30,CAWSLDRGPAGNTIYF,TGTGCCTGGAGCCTAGACAGGGGGCCAGCTGGAAACACCATATATTTT
TRBJ2-7,once,TRBD2,TRBV10-3,CAISESRLAGYEQYF,TGTGCCATCAGTGAGTCGAGACTAGCAGGGTACGAGCAGTACTTC
TRBJ2-7,.,TRBD1,TRBV9,CASSPQGQGFYGQYF,TGTGCCAGCAGCCCACAAGGACAGGGTTTCTACGGGCAGTACTTC
TRBJ2-5,.,TRBD2,TRBV6-1,CASSVLAGGRETQYF,TGTGCCAGCAGTGTTCTAGCGGGGGGGCGGGAGACCCAGTACTTC
TRBJ1-6,.,.,TRBV6-5,CASTRSEVNSPLHF,TGTGCCAGCACCAGGTCTGAAGTCAATTCACCCCTCCACTTT
TRBJ2-7,.,.,TRBV27,CASSLQGTVYEQYF,TGTGCCAGCAGTTTACAGGGCACGGTCTACGAGCAGTACTTC
TRBJ1-1,.,.,TRBV5-1,CASSPPLNRGTEAFF,TGCGCCAGCAGCCCCCCGTTGAACAGAGGGACTGAAGCTTTCTTT
TRBJ1-5,few,.,TRBV5-4,CASTLGGDQPQHF,TGTGCCAGCACCTTGGGGGGGGATCAGCCCCAGCATTTT
TRBJ1-2,few,.,TRBV27,CASSLSRVDYGYTF,TGTGCCAGCAGTTTATCTCGGGTCGACTATGGCTACACCTTC
TRBJ1-5,.,.,TRBV7-8,CASSSRRTGNQPQHF,TGTGCCAGCAGCTCCCGCAGGACAGGCAATCAGCCCCAGCATTTT
TRBJ2-3,.,.,TRBV5-1,CASSLDKATSGDTQYF,TGCGCCAGCAGCTTGGATAAGGCTACGTCGGGGGATACGCAGTATTTT
TRBJ1-5,.,.,TRBV7-2,CASSSNTLSSPQHF,TGTGCCAGCAGCTCCAACACGCTATCATCGCCCCAGCATTTT
TRBJ2-7,.,.,TRBV7-9,CASSLELAASYEQYF,TGTGCCAGCAGCTTAGAGCTAGCAGCATCCTACGAGCAGTACTTC